The clone carrying this T cell receptor (beta chain) was observed a single time. Its antigen remains unknown. The data are from a study of T cell responses to AZD1222 COVID-19 vaccine. Study-level findings and limits: Regions 160-218 and 743-854 dominated among vaccine-associated CD4 TCRs spanning spike. The breadth and depth of Spike-specific TCRs increased once two AZD1222 doses had been given. Every sample of the repertoires postdated the peak T cell response.

The CDR3 extends over 12 amino acids. From germline, CDR1 is MGHDK and CDR2 SYGVNS. V lost 2 bases and J 4 bases, leaving 5 bases between the germline ends. Profiling relied on immunoSEQ multiplex PCR, and the TCRdb table lists in-frame clones only, not all of them. The sample consists of tens of thousands of clones, more than 75% of them appearing once. This chain connects TRBV25-1 to TRBJ1-2; no firm D call. The receptor was derived from an adult in good health. Sample: peripheral blood, taken on day 0 of AZD1222 vaccination. The CDR3 region is CASSEQIYGYTF. The CDR3 DNA follows: TGTGCCAGCAGTGAACAAATCTATGGCTACACCTTC.